These 25 T cell receptor beta chains share one sample of origin, sequenced in a study of T-cell reconstitution after alpha-beta-depleted transplantation in children. Unique molecular identifiers were incorporated during preparation of the TCRbeta library. TCRdb re-called the PCR reads through MiXCR, storing one row per CDR3 protein. The data show 500,000 to 600,000 distinct CDR3 sequences, with 30% to 35% seen just once and about 2.3% held by the top ten. Specimen: PBMCs from the stem cell graft donor, collected from the stem cell graft. These receptors all stem from a human donor who donated a stem cell graft to a child with aplastic anemia.

In its sample, this clonotype was seen a few times. This rearrangement joins TRBV6-2 or TRBV6-3 to TRBJ2-7, with D possibly matching TRBD2 (6 bases). Trimming removed 6 bases from V and 3 bases from J, with 12 bases in between. This CDR3 spans 13 amino acids. Per germline, CDR1 MNHEY and CDR2 SVGEGT. CDR3 sequence: CASSLRDFYEQYV. The DNA for the CDR3 is TGTGCCAGCAGCCTCCGGGACTTCTACGAGCAGTACGTC.

This clonotype was recorded a few times. This CDR3 reads CASSPGGGLAGFSSQNIQYF. The CDR3 bases are TGCGCCAGCAGCCCGGGGGGAGGACTAGCGGGTTTTTCCTCCCAAAACATTCAGTACTTC. The J gene is TRBJ2-4, the V gene TRBV4-3; 11 nucleotides line up with TRBD2. V lost 4 bases and J lost 5; bases outside the gene matches: 19. The CDR3 is 20 residues long. Per the germline V gene, CDR1 is LGHNA and CDR2 is YSLEER.

The table lists this clonotype with a few counts. Because the CDR3 is missing its conserved closing phenylalanine or tryptophan, this is likely a read error. The DNA is left out, because the CDR3 cannot be placed on it with certainty; the CDR3 is given as TCRdb lists it. The chain carries TRBV7-9 and TRBJ2-5; whether TRBD1, the table's D call, matches the DNA was not checked. The germline gives CDR1 SEHNR, CDR2 FQNEAQ (reference sequence). The CDR3 has 13 residues if both end residues are counted. CDR3: CASSSTPGGGPNL.

This clonotype has just a few counts. This sequence joins TRBV3-1 and TRBJ1-5, with D perhaps TRBD1 (6 bases). Germline CDR1 reads LGHDT; CDR2 reads YNNKEL (reference sequence). This CDR3 comprises 15 residues. V was shortened by 0 bases and J by 2 bases, with 8 bases between the two germline ends. The CDR3 here is CASSQDGGRNQPQHF. CDR3 DNA: TGTGCCAGCAGCCAAGATGGGGGGCGCAATCAGCCCCAGCATTTT.

This clonotype has a count of ten or more. The CDR3 region is CASSLRLAGGRETQYF. The CDR3 DNA reads as TGTGCCAGCAGCTTAAGACTAGCGGGAGGCAGAGAGACCCAGTACTTC. The rearrangement uses TRBV7-2 and TRBJ2-5, with TRBD2 matching 13 bases. The germline CDR1 and CDR2 sequences are SGHTA and FQGNSA. J was trimmed by 4 bases and V by 2 bases; bases with no gene match: 4. The CDR3 length is 16 residues.

This clonotype was seen only a few times. The gene calls are TRBV7-2 and TRBJ1-5, with a possible D match to TRBD1 (6 bases). The CDR3 runs 13 residues. V was cut by 5 bases and J by 5 bases, with 10 bases left in between. Germline CDR1 SGHTA, CDR2 FQGNSA. The CDR3 here is CASSPRTDQPQHF. The CDR3 bases are TGTGCCAGCAGCCCAAGGACAGATCAGCCCCAGCATTTT.

This clonotype was detected once. This chain joins TRBV7-9 and TRBJ2-5; 10 bases are shared with TRBD1. The length of the CDR3 is 15 residues. Trimming at V came to 5 bases and at J to 0 bases, leaving 3 bases not matched to a gene. CDR1 and CDR2 from the germline V gene are SEHNR and FQNEAQ (reference sequence). DNA for the CDR3: TGTGCCAGCAGCACCGGACAGGGGGACCAAGAGACCCAGTACTTC. Its translation is CASSTGQGDQETQYF.

This clonotype was observed a handful of times. This chain links TRBV5-6 with TRBJ1-2; D not certain. The CDR3 runs 15 residues. Germline V gene lookup returns CDR1 SGHDT and CDR2 YYEEEE. The V gene lost 4 bases and the J gene lost 6 bases, with 19 bases spanning the gap. The CDR3 DNA follows: TGTGCCAGCAGCCCATCCCGCTTCGGTGGGGATGGCTACACCTTC. It codes for CASSPSRFGGDGYTF.

This clonotype was detected only a few times. The rearrangement joins TRBV12-3 or TRBV12-4 to TRBJ1-1; D might be TRBD1 (5 bases). The CDR3 totals 15 residues. Trimming took 4 bases from V and 0 from J, leaving 12 bases between them. Here the CDR3 reads CASSSPGDLNTEAFF. For the CDR3, the DNA is TGTGCCAGCAGTTCGCCCGGGGACCTGAACACTGAAGCTTTCTTT.

Only a few counts were recorded for this clonotype. The chain joins TRBV5-6 to TRBJ1-1, with TRBD1 as a possible D gene (5 bases). The CDR3 is 14 residues long. Trimming took 3 bases from V and 0 from J, leaving 9 bases between them. Germline CDR1 and CDR2: SGHDT and YYEEEE. CDR3 loop: CASSWGLMNTEAFF. CDR3 nucleotide sequence: TGTGCCAGCAGCTGGGGACTCATGAACACTGAAGCTTTCTTT.

This clonotype has a handful of counts. The chain is built from TRBV29-1 and TRBJ1-2, with 8 bases that match TRBD1. The CDR3 is 14 amino acids. Germline CDR1 SQVTM, CDR2 ANQGSEA. V lost 7 bases and J lost 4; bases outside the gene matches: 11. CDR3 sequence: CSGGPDRVGYGYTF. The CDR3 bases are TGCAGCGGGGGGCCGGACAGGGTAGGCTATGGCTACACCTTC.

This clonotype was counted only a few times. V usage is TRBV19 and J usage is TRBJ2-2; unclear D gene. V was shortened by 7 bases and J by 7 bases, with 16 bases between the two germline ends. The CDR3 runs 14 residues. Germline loops: CDR1 LNHDA, CDR2 SQIVND (reference sequence). The DNA for the CDR3 is TGTGCCAGTATCGGGCTAATAAACGGCGGGGAGCTGTTTTTT. It is translated as CASIGLINGGELFF.

J is TRBJ1-5 and V is TRBV6-2 or TRBV6-3, with D maybe TRBD1 (6 bases). Germline V CDR1 and CDR2: MNHEY, SVGEGT. CDR3 length equals 14 residues. V gave up 10 bases and J gave up 7 bases, with 20 bases separating them. CDR3 sequence: CATFTGLKGQPQHF. The CDR3 DNA reads as TGTGCCACCTTCACAGGGCTCAAGGGGCAGCCCCAGCATTTT.

The chain uses TRBV29-1 and TRBJ2-3; 7 nucleotides match TRBD1. The junction had 12 bases not matched to a gene; V was cut back by 6 bases and J by 3 bases. This CDR3 has 15 amino acids. From germline, CDR1 is SQVTM and CDR2 ANQGSEA. CDR3 DNA: TGCAGCGTCCCCTGGGGGACAGTGGTAACAGATACGCAGTATTTT. Encoded protein: CSVPWGTVVTDTQYF.

This clonotype was seen only a few times. The chain is built from TRBV6-6 and TRBJ2-7; TRBD1 agrees at 9 bases. Per germline, CDR1 MNHNY and CDR2 SVGAGI (reference sequence). Trimming at V came to 5 bases and at J to 10 bases, leaving 9 bases not matched to a gene. There are 13 residues in the CDR3. The CDR3 DNA is TGTGCCAGCAGTAAGTCCCGGGACAGGGATCAGTACGTC. It translates to CASSKSRDRDQYV.

The V gene is TRBV20-1, the J gene TRBJ1-4; perhaps TRBD1 as D (5 bases). The CDR3 sequence is 20 residues long. The germline V gene encodes CDR1 DFQATT and CDR2 SNEGSKA (reference sequence). Trimming stripped 0 bases from V and 0 bases from J, with 23 bases between. CDR3 in amino acids: CSARDSGPGGRASTNEKLFF. The CDR3 region has the DNA TGCAGTGCTAGAGATTCGGGGCCGGGCGGCAGGGCCTCAACTAATGAAAAACTGTTTTTT.

V and J are TRBV7-9 and TRBJ2-1; TRBD1 or TRBD2 may be the D gene (6 bases each). The CDR3 is 16 amino acids. The germline gives CDR1 SEHNR, CDR2 FQNEAQ (reference sequence). Trimming pared 5 bases from V and 8 bases from J, leaving 22 bases between. The CDR3 spells CASSHPVLRRGDEQFF. Here the CDR3 DNA reads TGTGCCAGCAGCCATCCGGTCCTTCGAAGGGGGGATGAGCAGTTCTTC.

V and J are TRBV11-3 and TRBJ2-1; 7 bases are a match to TRBD2. This CDR3 comprises 15 residues. CDR1 and CDR2 from the germline V gene are SGHNT and YENEEA. V trimming: 0 bases; J trimming: 8 bases; junction bases outside the gene matches: 7. For the CDR3, the DNA is TGTGCCAGCAGCTTAGATGCGGGAGATTTCTATGAGCAGTTCTTC. Its translation: CASSLDAGDFYEQFF.

The chain employs TRBV29-1 and TRBJ2-1; D gene ambiguous. The CDR3 runs 14 residues. The germline CDR1 and CDR2 sequences are SQVTM and ANQGSEA. Trimming removed 1 base from V and 0 bases from J, with 7 bases in between. CDR3 residues: CSVEGPSSYNEQFF. CDR3 bases: TGCAGCGTTGAAGGACCGAGCTCCTACAATGAGCAGTTCTTC.

This clonotype came up once. The rearrangement links TRBV10-3 to TRBJ2-3; D is tentatively TRBD1 or TRBD2 (6 bases each). The CDR3 totals 14 residues. In germline, CDR1 is ENHRY, CDR2 SYGVKD. V lost 8 bases and J 2 bases, leaving 14 bases between the germline ends. CDR3 sequence reads: CAILGGLATDTQYF. For the CDR3, the DNA is TGTGCCATCCTAGGGGGGCTGGCCACAGATACGCAGTATTTT.

This rearrangement joins TRBV7-2 to TRBJ2-5; 8 bases are a match to TRBD1. V was clipped by 5 bases and J by 5 bases; unmatched bases: 13. Germline CDR1 reads SGHTA; CDR2 reads FQGNSA. The length of the CDR3 is 16 residues. The CDR3 sequence is CASSGGVRGRRETQYF. CDR3 DNA sequence: TGTGCCAGCAGCGGAGGGGTCAGGGGGCGCAGGGAGACCCAGTACTTC.

The V gene is TRBV5-6, the J gene TRBJ2-7, with TRBD2 matching 8 bases. Germline CDR1 and CDR2: SGHDT and YYEEEE. The CDR3 length is 12 residues. Germline trimming cut 2 bases from V and 6 bases from J; bases unmatched to any gene: 1. This CDR3 is CASSFREGEQYF. CDR3 nucleotide sequence: TGTGCCAGCAGCTTCCGGGAGGGCGAGCAGTACTTC.

This clonotype was observed many times. This chain joins TRBV7-2 and TRBJ1-5; D gene uncertain. CDR1 and CDR2 from the germline V gene are SGHTA and FQGNSA. The CDR3 has 12 amino acids. Trimming stripped 4 bases from V and 3 bases from J, with 4 bases between. The CDR3 DNA is TGTGCCAGCAGCTCGTACAATCAGCCCCAGCATTTT. It yields the protein CASSSYNQPQHF.

The chain links TRBV24-1 to TRBJ2-1, with TRBD2 as a possible D gene (5 bases). CDR1 and CDR2 from the germline V gene are KGHDR and SFDVKD. This CDR3 is built from 16 residues. Trimming shortened V by 7 bases and J by 0 bases, and 15 bases separated the two germline ends. CDR3 sequence (DNA): TGTGCCACCAGCGAGACGGACGGACTCTCCTACAATGAGCAGTTCTTC. Translated, it gives CATSETDGLSYNEQFF.

The chain couples TRBV20-1 to TRBJ1-5, with D perhaps TRBD1 (6 bases). The V end lost 5 bases, the J end lost 5 bases, and 13 bases lay between the germline ends. The V gene's germline CDR1 is DFQATT and CDR2 SNEGSKA (reference sequence). The CDR3 has 13 amino acids. CDR3 DNA sequence: TGCAGTGCTCCTGGACAGCTCGATCAGCCCCAGCATTTT. It yields the protein CSAPGQLDQPQHF.